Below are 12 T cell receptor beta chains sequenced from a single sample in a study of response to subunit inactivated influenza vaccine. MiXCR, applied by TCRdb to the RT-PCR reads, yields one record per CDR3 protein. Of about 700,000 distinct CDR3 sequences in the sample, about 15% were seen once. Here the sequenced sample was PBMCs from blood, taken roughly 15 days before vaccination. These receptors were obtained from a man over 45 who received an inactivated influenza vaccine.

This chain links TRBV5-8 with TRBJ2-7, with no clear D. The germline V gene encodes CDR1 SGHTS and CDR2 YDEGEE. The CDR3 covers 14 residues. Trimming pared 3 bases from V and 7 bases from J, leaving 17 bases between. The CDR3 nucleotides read TGTGCCAGCAGCTCCCCGGGTGGGCCTGGAGAGCAGTACTTC. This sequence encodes CASSSPGGPGEQYF.

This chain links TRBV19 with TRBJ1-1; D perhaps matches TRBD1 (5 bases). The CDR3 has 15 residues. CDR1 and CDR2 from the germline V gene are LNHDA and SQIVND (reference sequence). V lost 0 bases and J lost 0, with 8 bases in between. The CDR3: CASSIEGAVNTEAFF. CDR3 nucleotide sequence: TGTGCCAGTAGTATAGAAGGGGCCGTGAACACTGAAGCTTTCTTT. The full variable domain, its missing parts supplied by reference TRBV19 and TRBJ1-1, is DGGITQSPKYLFRKEGQNVTLSCEQNLNHDAMYWYRQDPGQGLRLIYYSQIVNDFQKGDIAEGYSVSREKKESFPLTVTSAQKNPTAFYLCASSIEGAVNTEAFFGQGTRLTVV.

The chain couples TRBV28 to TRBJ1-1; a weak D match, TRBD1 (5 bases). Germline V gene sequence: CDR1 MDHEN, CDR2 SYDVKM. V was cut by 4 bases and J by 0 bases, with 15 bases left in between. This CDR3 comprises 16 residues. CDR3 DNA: TGTGCCAGCAGTTCTCGTCCGGGACGGATGAACACTGAAGCTTTCTTT. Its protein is CASSSRPGRMNTEAFF.

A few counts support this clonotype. In DNA, the CDR3 is TGCAGTGCTAGTCTCATCCGACTCGGGACAGGGGATTCTAACTATGGCTACACCTTC. Translation: CSASLIRLGTGDSNYGYTF. The chain joins TRBV20-1 to TRBJ1-2; 10 nucleotides align to TRBD1. The V segment lost 3 bases and the J segment 0 bases; nucleotides outside the gene matches: 16. CDR1 and CDR2 from the germline V gene are DFQATT and SNEGSKA (reference sequence). The CDR3 spans 19 residues.

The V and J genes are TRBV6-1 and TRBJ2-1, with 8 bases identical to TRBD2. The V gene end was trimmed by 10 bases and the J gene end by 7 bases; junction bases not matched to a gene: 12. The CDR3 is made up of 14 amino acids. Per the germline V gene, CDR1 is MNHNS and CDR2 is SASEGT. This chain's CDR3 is CAIGGGLGENEQFF. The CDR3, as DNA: TGTGCCATCGGGGGGGGGCTGGGGGAAAATGAGCAGTTCTTC.

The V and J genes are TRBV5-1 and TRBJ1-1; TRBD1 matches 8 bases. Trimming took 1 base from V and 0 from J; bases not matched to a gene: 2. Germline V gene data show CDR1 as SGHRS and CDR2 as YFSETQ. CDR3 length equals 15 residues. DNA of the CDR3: TGCGCCAGCAGCTTGTGGACAGGGCTGAACACTGAAGCTTTCTTT. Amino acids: CASSLWTGLNTEAFF.

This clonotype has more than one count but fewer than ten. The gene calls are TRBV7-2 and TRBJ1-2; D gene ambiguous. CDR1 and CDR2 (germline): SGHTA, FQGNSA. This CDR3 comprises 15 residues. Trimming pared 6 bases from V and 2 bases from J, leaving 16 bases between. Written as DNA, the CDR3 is TGTGCCAGCAGTCCGGGAGGACTGAGAAACTATGGCTACACCTTC. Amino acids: CASSPGGLRNYGYTF.

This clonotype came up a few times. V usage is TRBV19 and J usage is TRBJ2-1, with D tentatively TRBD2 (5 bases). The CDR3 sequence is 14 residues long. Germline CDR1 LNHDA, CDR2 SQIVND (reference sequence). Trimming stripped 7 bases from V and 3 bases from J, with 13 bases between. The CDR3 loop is CASISPGIYNEQFF. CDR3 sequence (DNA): TGTGCCAGTATCAGTCCGGGAATCTACAATGAGCAGTTCTTC.

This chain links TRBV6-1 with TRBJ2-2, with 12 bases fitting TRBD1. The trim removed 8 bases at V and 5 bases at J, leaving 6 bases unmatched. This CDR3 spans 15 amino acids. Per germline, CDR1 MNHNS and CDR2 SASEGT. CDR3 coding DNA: TGTGCCAGCCACCGGGACAGGGGGCCTACCGGGGAGCTGTTTTTT. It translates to CASHRDRGPTGELFF.

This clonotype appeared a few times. Here the CDR3 DNA reads TGCGCCAGCAGCCGACTAGCGGGGGGTTCAGATACGCAGTATTTT. This codes for CASSRLAGGSDTQYF. The chain employs TRBV4-1 and TRBJ2-3; TRBD2 matches at 13 bases. CDR3 size: 15 residues. From germline, CDR1 is MGHRA and CDR2 YSYEKL. Losses at the gene ends were 4 bases for V and 4 bases for J; bases not matched to a gene: 2.

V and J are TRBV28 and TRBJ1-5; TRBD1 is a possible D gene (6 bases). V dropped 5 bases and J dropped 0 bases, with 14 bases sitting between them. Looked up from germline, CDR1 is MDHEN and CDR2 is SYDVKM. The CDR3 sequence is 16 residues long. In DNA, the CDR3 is TGTGCCAGCAGTAGTGGGACATATCATAGCAATCAGCCCCAGCATTTT. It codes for CASSSGTYHSNQPQHF.

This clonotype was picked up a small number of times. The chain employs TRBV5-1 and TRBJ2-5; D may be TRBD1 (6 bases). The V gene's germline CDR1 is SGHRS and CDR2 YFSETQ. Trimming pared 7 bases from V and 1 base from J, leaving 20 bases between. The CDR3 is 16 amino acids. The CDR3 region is CASGPAWGRPQETQYF. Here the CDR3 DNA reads TGCGCCAGCGGCCCCGCGTGGGGGCGGCCCCAAGAGACCCAGTACTTC.